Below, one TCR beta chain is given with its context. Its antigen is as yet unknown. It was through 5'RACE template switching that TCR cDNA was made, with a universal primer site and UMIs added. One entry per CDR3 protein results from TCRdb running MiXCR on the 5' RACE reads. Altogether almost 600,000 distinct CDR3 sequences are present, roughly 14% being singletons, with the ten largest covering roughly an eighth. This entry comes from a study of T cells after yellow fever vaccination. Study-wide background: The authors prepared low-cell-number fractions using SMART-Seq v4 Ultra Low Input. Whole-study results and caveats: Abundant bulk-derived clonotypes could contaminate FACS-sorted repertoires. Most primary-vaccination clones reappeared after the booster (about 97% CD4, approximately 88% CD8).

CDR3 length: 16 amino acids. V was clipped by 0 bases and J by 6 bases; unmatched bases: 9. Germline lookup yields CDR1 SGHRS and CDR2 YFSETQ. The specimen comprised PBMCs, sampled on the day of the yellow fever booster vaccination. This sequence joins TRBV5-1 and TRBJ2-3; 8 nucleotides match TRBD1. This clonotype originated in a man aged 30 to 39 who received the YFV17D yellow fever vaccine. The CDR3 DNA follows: TGCGCCAGCAGCTTGGCCGGGACAGGCGTCTCGGATACGCAGTATTTT. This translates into CASSLAGTGVSDTQYF.